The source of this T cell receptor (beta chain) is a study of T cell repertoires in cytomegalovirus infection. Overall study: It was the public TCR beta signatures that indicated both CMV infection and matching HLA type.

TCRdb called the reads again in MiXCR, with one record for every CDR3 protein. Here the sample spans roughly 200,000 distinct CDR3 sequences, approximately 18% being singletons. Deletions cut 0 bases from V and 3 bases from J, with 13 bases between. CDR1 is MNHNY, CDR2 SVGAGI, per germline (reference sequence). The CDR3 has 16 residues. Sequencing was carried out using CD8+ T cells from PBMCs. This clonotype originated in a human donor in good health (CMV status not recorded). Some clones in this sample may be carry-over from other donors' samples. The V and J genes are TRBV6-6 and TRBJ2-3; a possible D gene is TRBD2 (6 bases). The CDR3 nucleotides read TGTGCCAGCAGTTACTCGAAAGTCGGAGGGACAGATACGCAGTATTTT. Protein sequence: CASSYSKVGGTDTQYF.